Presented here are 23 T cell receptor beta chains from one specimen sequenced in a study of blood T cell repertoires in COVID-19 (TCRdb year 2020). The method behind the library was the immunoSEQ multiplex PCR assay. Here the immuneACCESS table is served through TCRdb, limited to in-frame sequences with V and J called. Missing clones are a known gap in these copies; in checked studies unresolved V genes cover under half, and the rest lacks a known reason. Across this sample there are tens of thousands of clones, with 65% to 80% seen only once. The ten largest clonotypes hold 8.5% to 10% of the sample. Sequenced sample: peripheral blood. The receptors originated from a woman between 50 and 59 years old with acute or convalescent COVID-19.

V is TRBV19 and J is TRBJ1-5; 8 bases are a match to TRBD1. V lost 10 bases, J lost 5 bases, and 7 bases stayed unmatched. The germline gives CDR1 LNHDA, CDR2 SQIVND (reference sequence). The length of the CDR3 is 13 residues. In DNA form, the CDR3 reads TGTGCCACCGGCGACAGGGGCGATCAGCCCCAGCATTTT. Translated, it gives CATGDRGDQPQHF.

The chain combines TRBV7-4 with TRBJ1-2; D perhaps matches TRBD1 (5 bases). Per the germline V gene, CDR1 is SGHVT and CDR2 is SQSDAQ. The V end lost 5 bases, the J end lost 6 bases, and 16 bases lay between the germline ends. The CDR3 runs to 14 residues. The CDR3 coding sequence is TGTGCCAGCAGCCCTTACCGGACATCGGATGGCTACACCTTC. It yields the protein CASSPYRTSDGYTF.

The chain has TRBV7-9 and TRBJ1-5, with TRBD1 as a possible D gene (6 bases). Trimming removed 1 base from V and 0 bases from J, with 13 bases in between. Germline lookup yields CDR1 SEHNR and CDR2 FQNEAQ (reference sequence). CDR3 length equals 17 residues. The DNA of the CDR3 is TGTGCCAGCAGCTTAGTTGGTGGACAGTATAGCAATCAGCCCCAGCATTTT. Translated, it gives CASSLVGGQYSNQPQHF.

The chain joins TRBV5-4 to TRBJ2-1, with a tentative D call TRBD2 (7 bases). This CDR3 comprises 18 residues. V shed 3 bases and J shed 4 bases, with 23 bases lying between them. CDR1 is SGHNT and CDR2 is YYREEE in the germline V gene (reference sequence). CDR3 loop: CASSSLGSGGPPYNEQFF. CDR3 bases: TGTGCCAGCAGCTCCCTAGGGTCGGGGGGCCCACCTTACAATGAGCAGTTCTTC.

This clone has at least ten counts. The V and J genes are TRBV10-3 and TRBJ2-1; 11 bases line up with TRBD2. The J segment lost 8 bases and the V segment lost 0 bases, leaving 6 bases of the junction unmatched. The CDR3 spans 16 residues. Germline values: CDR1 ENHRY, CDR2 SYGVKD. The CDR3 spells CAISESGSGGADEQFF. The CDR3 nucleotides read TGTGCCATCAGTGAGTCAGGTAGCGGGGGGGCGGATGAGCAGTTCTTC.

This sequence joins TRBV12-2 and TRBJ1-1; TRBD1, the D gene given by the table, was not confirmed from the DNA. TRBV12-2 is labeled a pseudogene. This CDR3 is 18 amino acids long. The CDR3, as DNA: TGTGCAAGTCGCTTCATCTACCGTCGGGGACAGGAGAACACTGAAGCTTTCTTT. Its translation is CASRFIYRRGQENTEAFF.

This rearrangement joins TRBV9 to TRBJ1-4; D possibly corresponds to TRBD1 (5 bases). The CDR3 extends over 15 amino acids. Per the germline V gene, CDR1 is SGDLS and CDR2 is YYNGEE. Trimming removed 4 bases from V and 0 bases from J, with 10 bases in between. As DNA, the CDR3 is TGTGCCAGCAGCCTGACAGCAACAACTAATGAAAAACTGTTTTTT. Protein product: CASSLTATTNEKLFF.

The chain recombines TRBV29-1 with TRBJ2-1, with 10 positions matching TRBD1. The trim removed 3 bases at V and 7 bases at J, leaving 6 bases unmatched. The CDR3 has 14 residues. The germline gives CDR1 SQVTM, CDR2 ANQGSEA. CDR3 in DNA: TGCAGCGTTGAGGGGGACAGGGGTTTGAATGAGCAGTTCTTC. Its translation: CSVEGDRGLNEQFF.

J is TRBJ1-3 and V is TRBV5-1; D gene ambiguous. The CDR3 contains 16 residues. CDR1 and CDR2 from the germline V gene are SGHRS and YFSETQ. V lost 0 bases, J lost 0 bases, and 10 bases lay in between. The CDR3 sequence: CASSLGSASSGNTIYF. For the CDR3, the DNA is TGCGCCAGCAGCTTGGGGTCGGCTAGCTCTGGAAACACCATATATTTT. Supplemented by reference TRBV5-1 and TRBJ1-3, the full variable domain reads KAGVTQTPRYLIKTRGQQVTLSCSPISGHRSVSWYQQTPGQGLQFLFEYFSETQRNKGNFPGRFSGRQFSNSRSEMNVSTLELGDSALYLCASSLGSASSGNTIYFGEGSWLTVV.

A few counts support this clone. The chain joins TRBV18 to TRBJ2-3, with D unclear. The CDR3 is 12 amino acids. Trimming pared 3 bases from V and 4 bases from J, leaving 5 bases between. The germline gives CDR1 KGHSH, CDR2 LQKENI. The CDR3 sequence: CASSPSSDTQYF. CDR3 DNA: TGTGCCAGCTCACCCTCCTCAGATACGCAGTATTTT.

The CDR3 bases are TGTGCCAGCAGCTCTAGCGGGCAGGTGAGCGCCTACGAGCAGTACTTC. The encoded protein is CASSSSGQVSAYEQYF. J is TRBJ2-7 and V is TRBV7-2, with 8 bases that match TRBD2. J was trimmed by 2 bases and V by 4 bases; bases with no gene match: 10. The length of the CDR3 is 16 residues. Per germline, CDR1 SGHTA and CDR2 FQGNSA.

Here the CDR3 DNA reads TGTGCCAGCAGCTCCTCCCCTACCTTTTCCTCCTACGAGCAGTACTTC. Translated, it gives CASSSSPTFSSYEQYF. This chain uses TRBV7-9 with TRBJ2-7; D is undetermined. The CDR3 contains 16 residues. Trimming left V 4 bases short and J 0 bases short, with 16 bases between. Germline loops: CDR1 SEHNR, CDR2 FQNEAQ (reference sequence).

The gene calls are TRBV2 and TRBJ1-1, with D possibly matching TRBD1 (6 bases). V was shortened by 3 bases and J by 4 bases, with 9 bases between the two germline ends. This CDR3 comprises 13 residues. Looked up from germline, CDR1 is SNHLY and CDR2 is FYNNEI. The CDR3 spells CASSETGSTEAFF. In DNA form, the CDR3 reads TGTGCCAGCAGTGAGACAGGTTCCACTGAAGCTTTCTTT.

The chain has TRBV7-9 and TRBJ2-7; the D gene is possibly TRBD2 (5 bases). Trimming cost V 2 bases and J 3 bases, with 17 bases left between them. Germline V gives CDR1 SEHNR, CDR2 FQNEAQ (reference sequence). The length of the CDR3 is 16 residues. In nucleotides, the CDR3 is TGTGCCAGCAGCTTAAGTATACGAAGCGGAGACTACGAGCAGTACTTC. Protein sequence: CASSLSIRSGDYEQYF.

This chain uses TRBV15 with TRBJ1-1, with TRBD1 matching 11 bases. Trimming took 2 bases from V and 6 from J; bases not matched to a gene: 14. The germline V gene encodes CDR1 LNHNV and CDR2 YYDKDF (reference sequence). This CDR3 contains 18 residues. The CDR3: CATSRTHARDRGAPEAFF. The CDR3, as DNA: TGTGCCACCAGCAGAACACACGCCCGGGACAGGGGGGCGCCTGAAGCTTTCTTT.

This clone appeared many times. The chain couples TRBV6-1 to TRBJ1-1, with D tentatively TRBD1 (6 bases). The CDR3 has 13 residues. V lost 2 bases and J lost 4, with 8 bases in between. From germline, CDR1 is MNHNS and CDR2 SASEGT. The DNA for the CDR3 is TGTGCCAGCAGTGAACTAGGGGGCACTGAAGCTTTCTTT. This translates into CASSELGGTEAFF.

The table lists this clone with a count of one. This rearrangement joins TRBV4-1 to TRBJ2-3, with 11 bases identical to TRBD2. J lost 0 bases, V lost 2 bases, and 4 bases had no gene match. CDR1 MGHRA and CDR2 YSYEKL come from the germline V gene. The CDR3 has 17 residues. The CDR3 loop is CASSQLAGGRSTDTQYF. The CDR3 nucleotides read TGCGCCAGCAGCCAATTAGCGGGGGGGCGGAGCACAGATACGCAGTATTTT.

The CDR3 DNA sequence: TGTGCCAGCACCTGGGGGGGGCGAACTGAAGCTTTCTTT. It is translated as CASTWGGRTEAFF. The chain has TRBV7-9 and TRBJ1-1; TRBD1 is a possible D gene (6 bases). The germline V gene encodes CDR1 SEHNR and CDR2 FQNEAQ (reference sequence). This CDR3 has 13 residues. V lost 7 bases and J lost 5, with 14 bases in between.

CDR3 loop: CASSLGGTYGYTF. The CDR3 DNA follows: TGTGCCAGCAGTTTAGGGGGCACCTATGGCTACACCTTC. The chain joins TRBV12-3 or TRBV12-4 to TRBJ1-2; possibly TRBD1 for D (5 bases). The CDR3 loop spans 13 amino acids. Between the trimmed V and J ends, which lost 1 base and 4 bases, there was a span of 7 bases.

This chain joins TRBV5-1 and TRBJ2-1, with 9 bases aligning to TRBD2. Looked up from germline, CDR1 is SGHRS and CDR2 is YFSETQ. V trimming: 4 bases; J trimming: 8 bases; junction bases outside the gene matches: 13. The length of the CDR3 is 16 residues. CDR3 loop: CASSPALAGSGDEQFF. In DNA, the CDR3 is TGCGCCAGCAGCCCCGCCCTAGCGGGGTCCGGCGATGAGCAGTTCTTC.

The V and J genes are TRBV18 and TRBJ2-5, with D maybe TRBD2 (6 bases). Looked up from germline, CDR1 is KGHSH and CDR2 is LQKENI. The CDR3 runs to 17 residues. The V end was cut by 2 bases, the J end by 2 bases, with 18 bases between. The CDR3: CASSPVRQGGGQETQYF. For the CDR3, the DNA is TGTGCCAGCTCACCAGTCCGCCAGGGAGGCGGACAAGAGACCCAGTACTTC.

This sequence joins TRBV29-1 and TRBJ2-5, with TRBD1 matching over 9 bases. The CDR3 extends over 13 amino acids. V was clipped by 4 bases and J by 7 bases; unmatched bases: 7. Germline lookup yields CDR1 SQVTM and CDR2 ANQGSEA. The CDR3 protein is CSVVSDRGATQYF. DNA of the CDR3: TGCAGCGTTGTGAGTGACAGGGGGGCGACCCAGTACTTC.

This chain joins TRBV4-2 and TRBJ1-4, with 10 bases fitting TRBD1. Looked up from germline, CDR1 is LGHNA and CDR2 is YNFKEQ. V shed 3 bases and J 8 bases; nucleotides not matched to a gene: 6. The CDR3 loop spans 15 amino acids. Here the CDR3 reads CASSHRQGAEEKLFF. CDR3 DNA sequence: TGTGCCAGCAGCCACAGACAGGGGGCGGAGGAAAAACTGTTTTTT.